This is a list of T cell receptor beta chains from one sample in a study of cytomegalovirus exposure and HLA in healthy donors. Produced via immunoSEQ multiplex PCR; TCRdb's table is partial and in-frame only. The repertoire holds over 150,000 clones, with about 90% as singletons. Sequencing input: PBMCs. These TCRs come from a young woman in good health and CMV-seropositive. Each CDR3 is given with its conserved first and last residue. The D gene is left open where the match is weak. Clone sizes are given selectively: once, few, many, or a class where the clone is expanded.

size	J	D	V	CDR3	DNA
.	TRBJ1-2	TRBD1	TRBV19	CASSAPTGMGYGYTF	TGTGCCAGTAGTGCCCCGACAGGGATGGGGTATGGCTACACCTTC
.	TRBJ1-2	TRBD1	TRBV25-1	CASNPGGADYGYTF	TGTGCCAGCAACCCAGGGGGCGCTGACTATGGCTACACCTTC
.	TRBJ2-7	.	TRBV5-8	CASSPTFLVYEQYF	TGTGCCAGCAGCCCGACTTTTCTCGTCTACGAGCAGTACTTC
.	TRBJ2-6	.	TRBV4-3	CASSQVYLTLQAGSGANVLTF	TGCGCCAGCAGCCAAGTTTACCTGACGCTCCAAGCAGGGTCTGGGGCCAACGTCCTGACTTTC
.	TRBJ2-7	.	TRBV12-5	CASGPRGTEQYF	TGTGCTAGTGGACCCCGGGGTACTGAGCAGTACTTC
.	TRBJ2-5	TRBD1	TRBV6-1	CASSDQGARRDRETQYF	TGTGCCAGCAGTGACCAGGGGGCTAGAAGGGACCGGGAGACCCAGTACTTC
.	TRBJ1-2	TRBD1	TRBV6-5	CASSDPQGVYGYTF	TGTGCCAGCAGTGATCCCCAGGGGGTCTATGGCTACACCTTC
.	TRBJ2-3	TRBD1	TRBV28	CASSSIPRDREADTQYF	TGTGCCAGCAGTTCGATCCCCCGGGACAGGGAGGCAGATACGCAGTATTTT
.	TRBJ1-1	.	TRBV7-8	CASSLALWGPTEAFF	TGTGCCAGCAGCTTAGCCCTATGGGGGCCCACTGAAGCTTTCTTT
once	TRBJ2-7	TRBD1	TRBV27	CASSTLGQGGGFSSYEQYF	TGTGCCAGCAGTACCTTAGGACAGGGGGGAGGATTCAGCTCCTACGAGCAGTACTTC
.	TRBJ2-1	TRBD2	TRBV27	CASSSGLAGYNEQFF	TGTGCCAGCAGTTCGGGACTAGCGGGGTACAATGAGCAGTTCTTC
.	TRBJ2-1	.	TRBV30	CAGTGLDEQFF	TGTGCCGGCACAGGGTTGGATGAGCAGTTCTTC
.	TRBJ2-5	.	TRBV19	CASSMGLLLGETQYF	TGTGCCAGTAGTATGGGCTTACTACTAGGGGAGACCCAGTACTTC
.	TRBJ2-7	.	TRBV5-1	CASSLADSSSSYEQYF	TGCGCCAGCAGCTTGGCCGACAGTTCTAGCTCCTACGAGCAGTACTTC
.	TRBJ1-1	.	TRBV19	CASSIHKNTEAFF	TGTGCCAGTAGTATACACAAGAACACTGAAGCTTTCTTT
.	TRBJ1-5	.	TRBV5-4	CASSVQGDKAQHF	TGTGCCAGCAGCGTACAGGGCGATAAGGCCCAGCATTTT
.	TRBJ2-2	TRBD2	TRBV19	CASTPPGLAASGELFF	TGTGCCAGTACCCCACCGGGACTAGCGGCGTCCGGGGAGCTGTTTTTT
.	TRBJ1-1	TRBD1	TRBV6-6	CASSPRGQVNTEAFF	TGTGCCAGCAGTCCCCGTGGACAGGTAAACACTGAAGCTTTCTTT
.	TRBJ2-3	.	TRBV30	CAWSASGWSTDTQYF	TGTGCCTGGAGTGCCAGCGGGTGGAGCACAGATACGCAGTATTTT
.	TRBJ1-2	.	TRBV6-6	CASSSGQPNYGYTF	TGTGCCAGCAGTTCAGGACAGCCTAACTATGGCTACACCTTC
.	TRBJ2-7	.	TRBV6-1	CASSEASGEQYF	TGTGCCAGCAGTGAGGCCTCAGGGGAGCAGTACTTC
.	TRBJ2-5	.	TRBV6-6	CASSTSGTVLETQYF	TGTGCCAGCAGTACGTCCGGGACTGTGCTTGAGACCCAGTACTTC
.	TRBJ2-7	TRBD2	TRBV4-1	CASSHLLGGKRSEQYF	TGCGCCAGCAGCCACCTTCTGGGGGGGAAGCGAAGCGAGCAGTACTTC
.	TRBJ2-1	TRBD2	TRBV27	CASSQTSGPYNEQFF	TGTGCCAGCAGCCAAACTAGCGGCCCTTACAATGAGCAGTTCTTC
.	TRBJ2-7	.	TRBV19	CASSLTGLVPYEQYF	TGTGCCAGTAGTCTGACAGGTTTGGTCCCCTACGAGCAGTACTTC
.	TRBJ1-2	.	TRBV2	CASSELGAYYGYTF	TGTGCCAGCAGTGAACTAGGGGCTTACTATGGCTACACCTTC
.	TRBJ1-5	.	TRBV6-5	CASRRTGNSNQPQHF	TGTGCCAGCAGAAGGACGGGAAATAGCAATCAGCCCCAGCATTTT
.	TRBJ2-2	TRBD1	TRBV6-5	CASSRLTGRTGELFF	TGTGCCAGCAGTAGGTTGACAGGGCGGACCGGGGAGCTGTTTTTT
.	TRBJ1-1	.	TRBV18	CASSPQGAEAFF	TGTGCCAGCTCACCACAGGGGGCTGAAGCTTTCTTT
.	TRBJ1-2	.	TRBV7-9	CASSFQGLGGYTF	TGTGCCAGCAGCTTCCAGGGCCTAGGAGGCTACACCTTC
.	TRBJ1-2	TRBD1	TRBV27	CASSRGQGAGSYGYTF	TGTGCCAGCAGTCGGGGACAGGGGGCAGGGTCCTATGGCTACACCTTC
.	TRBJ1-2	TRBD1	TRBV2	CASSVPGQGRGGYTF	TGTGCCAGCAGTGTTCCGGGACAGGGGAGAGGAGGCTACACCTTC
.	TRBJ2-2	TRBD2	TRBV5-4	CASSLAGRVSTGELFF	TGTGCCAGCAGCTTGGCCGGGAGGGTGTCCACCGGGGAGCTGTTTTTT
.	TRBJ2-7	TRBD1	TRBV28	CASSLEGAKQYF	TGTGCCAGCAGTTTAGAGGGGGCCAAGCAGTACTTC
.	TRBJ1-1	TRBD1	TRBV11-1	CASSSSTGRNLEAFF	TGTGCCAGCAGCTCCTCGACAGGGCGTAATCTCGAAGCTTTCTTT
once	TRBJ2-7	TRBD1	TRBV28	CASSPRDRDLYEQYF	TGTGCCAGCAGTCCCCGGGACAGGGACCTCTACGAGCAGTACTTC
.	TRBJ2-2	.	TRBV28	CASTRQSHTGELFF	TGTGCCAGCACCAGACAGTCCCACACCGGGGAGCTGTTTTTT
.	TRBJ2-7	TRBD1	TRBV6-5	CASTVDRGRGEQYF	TGTGCCAGCACCGTCGACAGGGGGCGAGGGGAGCAGTACTTC
.	TRBJ2-3	TRBD1	TRBV19	CASSPLGQGAGDTQYF	TGTGCCAGTAGTCCCTTGGGACAGGGGGCGGGAGATACGCAGTATTTT
once	TRBJ2-1	.	TRBV19	CASSTGEGLNNEQFF	TGTGCCAGTAGTACAGGGGAGGGTTTAAACAATGAGCAGTTCTTC
.	TRBJ1-1	TRBD1	TRBV30	CASQQGANTEAFF	TGTGCCTCCCAACAGGGGGCGAACACTGAAGCTTTCTTT
.	TRBJ1-2	.	TRBV7-9	CASSLAQGGGYTF	TGTGCCAGCAGCTTAGCTCAGGGAGGTGGCTACACCTTC
.	TRBJ1-4	.	TRBV28	CASSLWGAGANEKLFF	TGTGCCAGCAGTTTATGGGGGGCTGGTGCTAATGAAAAACTGTTTTTT
.	TRBJ1-5	.	TRBV5-1	CASSLAPGLGQPQHF	TGCGCCAGCAGCTTGGCCCCAGGCCTGGGTCAGCCCCAGCATTTT
.	TRBJ2-7	.	TRBV2	CASSGNSYEQYF	TGTGCCAGCAGTGGTAATTCCTACGAGCAGTACTTC
.	TRBJ2-7	TRBD1	TRBV2	CASSEGQGALYEQYF	TGTGCCAGCAGTGAGGGACAGGGGGCTCTGTACGAGCAGTACTTC
.	TRBJ2-7	.	TRBV5-1	CASSLTGVIAEQYF	TGCGCCAGCAGCTTGACCGGGGTTATAGCCGAGCAGTACTTC
.	TRBJ2-5	TRBD2	TRBV5-1	CASSGGTNQETQYF	TGCGCCAGCAGCGGAGGGACTAACCAAGAGACCCAGTACTTC
.	TRBJ2-5	.	TRBV9	CASSVAPSRETQYF	TGTGCCAGCAGCGTAGCCCCCAGTCGAGAGACCCAGTACTTC
.	TRBJ2-7	TRBD1	TRBV15	CATSREDGTGSYEQYF	TGTGCCACCAGCAGAGAGGACGGGACAGGGTCCTACGAGCAGTACTTC
.	TRBJ1-2	TRBD1	TRBV2	CASSLTGTGMGDYGYTF	TGTGCCAGCAGCCTGACCGGGACAGGGATGGGGGACTATGGCTACACCTTC
.	TRBJ1-4	.	TRBV5-1	CASSLASTNEKLFF	TGCGCCAGCAGCTTGGCTTCAACTAATGAAAAACTGTTTTTT
.	TRBJ2-1	TRBD1	TRBV10-2	CASSDPGTGSYNEQFF	TGCGCCAGCAGTGACCCCGGGACAGGCTCCTACAATGAGCAGTTCTTC
.	TRBJ2-1	.	TRBV11-2	CASSLLRSGLNNEQFF	TGTGCCAGCAGCTTATTGAGATCGGGACTTAACAATGAGCAGTTCTTC
.	TRBJ1-2	TRBD1	TRBV19	CASSRSGQVYDGYTF	TGTGCCAGTAGTAGGTCGGGACAGGTGTATGATGGCTACACCTTC
.	TRBJ2-5	TRBD2	TRBV11-3	CASSPGTSGEETQYF	TGTGCCAGCAGCCCCGGGACTAGCGGGGAAGAGACCCAGTACTTC
.	TRBJ1-2	TRBD1	TRBV28	CASSPTRGQGDGYTF	TGTGCCAGCAGTCCGACCAGGGGGCAAGGTGACGGCTACACCTTC